The 18 T cell receptor beta chains below were found in one sample sequenced in a study of T cell responses to AZD1222 COVID-19 vaccine. Data came from immunoSEQ multiplex PCR; TCRdb stores just in-frame clones and leaves some out. The sample yields around 65,000 clones, approximately 85% seen once. Sequenced here: peripheral blood, sampled 28 days after the second AZD1222 dose. The receptor source for this set is an adult who received the AZD1222 COVID-19 vaccine.

Details on this clone: Germline and junction disagree at one end, which may indicate a read error. The genes are TRBV18 and TRBJ1-5, with TRBD1 identical over 7 bases. The CDR3 extends over 16 amino acids. Germline V gene lookup returns CDR1 KGHSH and CDR2 LQKENI. CDR3 in amino acids: CASSQTTGNSHQPQHF. CDR3 nucleotide sequence: TGTGCCAGCTCACAAACGACAGGGAATAGCCATCAGCCCCAGCATTTT.

This clone has only one observation. Sequence at one end of the junction differs from germline and may be a read error. The chain couples TRBV4-1 to TRBJ1-1; weak D call: TRBD1 (5 bases). CDR3 length equals 13 residues. Per germline, CDR1 MGHRA and CDR2 YSYEKL. The chain's CDR3 is CASSQVKDTEAFF. As DNA, the CDR3 is TGCGCCAGCAGCCAAGTTAAGGACACGGAAGCTTTCTTT.

The chain couples TRBV4-3 to TRBJ2-3; 7 nucleotides match TRBD2. Germline V gives CDR1 LGHNA, CDR2 YSLEER. The CDR3 runs 17 residues. Losses at the gene ends were 4 bases for V and 4 bases for J; bases not matched to a gene: 14. The CDR3 spells CASSPYTAGAGADTQYF. As DNA, the CDR3 is TGCGCCAGCAGCCCCTATACCGCGGGAGCTGGGGCAGATACGCAGTATTTT.

The chain has TRBV28 and TRBJ1-1; possibly TRBD1 for D (5 bases). CDR3 length equals 15 residues. Germline values: CDR1 MDHEN, CDR2 SYDVKM. Trimming took 6 bases from V and 3 from J, leaving 17 bases between them. The CDR3 DNA reads as TGTGCCAGCAGCTTGTGGGGGAGCGGGGACACTGAAGCTTTCTTT. It specifies CASSLWGSGDTEAFF.

V is TRBV27 and J is TRBJ1-6, with TRBD1 matching 8 bases. After removal of 4 bases from V and 9 bases from J, the junction contained 5 bases not matched to a gene. The germline V gene has CDR1 MNHEY and CDR2 SMNVEV (reference sequence). There are 14 residues in the CDR3. The CDR3 region is CASSSGQGGSPLHF. The CDR3 coding sequence is TGTGCCAGCAGTTCAGGACAGGGCGGTTCACCCCTCCACTTT.

The chain links TRBV28 to TRBJ1-1; a weak D match, TRBD1 (6 bases). The CDR3 is 15 residues long. Per the germline V gene, CDR1 is MDHEN and CDR2 is SYDVKM. Trimming removed 5 bases from V and 5 bases from J, with 18 bases in between. The CDR3 region is CASSKRWGGGTEAFF. In DNA, the CDR3 is TGTGCCAGCAGTAAGCGATGGGGGGGCGGGACTGAAGCTTTCTTT.

The gene calls are TRBV11-2 and TRBJ2-7; possible D gene TRBD1, 5 bases. Germline CDR1 is SGHAT and CDR2 is FQNNGV. This CDR3 is 16 amino acids long. V was cut by 5 bases and J by 3 bases, with 20 bases left in between. CDR3 DNA: TGTGCCAGCAGCCCAATCAAACGACAGAGTTACTACGAGCAGTACTTC. It is translated as CASSPIKRQSYYEQYF.

The chain is built from TRBV7-9 and TRBJ1-1; tentative D call: TRBD1 (5 bases). The CDR3 is 15 amino acids. From germline, CDR1 is SEHNR and CDR2 FQNEAQ (reference sequence). V was trimmed by 7 bases and J by 1 base, leaving 16 bases between them. In DNA, the CDR3 is TGTGCCAGCACTGCACTTCCTGGGGGGAACACTGAAGCTTTCTTT. Translation gives CASTALPGGNTEAFF. Full variable domain (remainder filled in from reference TRBV7-9 and TRBJ1-1): DTGVSQNPRHKITKRGQNVTFRCDPISEHNRLYWYRQTLGQGPEFLTYFQNEAQLEKSRLLSDRFSAERPKGSFSTLEIQRTEQGDSAMYLCASTALPGGNTEAFFGQGTRLTVV.

This chain uses TRBV15 with TRBJ1-1; D is uncertain. V was trimmed by 0 bases and J by 1 base, leaving 9 bases between them. The CDR3 has 15 amino acids. Germline CDR1 LNHNV, CDR2 YYDKDF (reference sequence). The CDR3 sequence: CATSRDLAGNTEAFF. CDR3 nucleotides: TGTGCCACCAGCAGAGATCTGGCAGGGAACACTGAAGCTTTCTTT.

The chain employs TRBV5-1 and TRBJ2-5; D ambiguous. Germline assignment: CDR1 SGHRS and CDR2 YFSETQ. This CDR3 is built from 13 residues. V shed 1 base and J shed 1 base, with 5 bases lying between them. The CDR3 here is CASSLPPQETQYF. The DNA of the CDR3 is TGCGCCAGCAGCTTGCCCCCCCAAGAGACCCAGTACTTC.

The chain has TRBV19 and TRBJ2-6, with 9 positions matching TRBD2. The J segment lost 2 bases and the V segment lost 8 bases, leaving 7 bases of the junction unmatched. The CDR3 covers 16 residues. Germline lookup yields CDR1 LNHDA and CDR2 SQIVND (reference sequence). The CDR3 nucleotides are TGTGCCAGTCTACCACGCGGGGGGGCTGGGGCCAACGTCCTGACTTTC. It translates to CASLPRGGAGANVLTF.

V is TRBV7-2 and J is TRBJ1-2; a weak D match, TRBD1 (5 bases). The CDR3 extends over 14 amino acids. Trimming shortened V by 3 bases and J by 12 bases, and 20 bases separated the two germline ends. Per germline, CDR1 SGHTA and CDR2 FQGNSA. CDR3 amino acids: CASSFTPGPLVDTF. Here the CDR3 DNA reads TGTGCCAGCAGCTTCACTCCGGGACCTCTCGTCGACACCTTC.

The chain joins TRBV7-2 to TRBJ2-3, with 10 bases fitting TRBD2. V lost 7 bases and J lost 5; bases outside the gene matches: 6. Germline V gene sequence: CDR1 SGHTA, CDR2 FQGNSA. The CDR3 spans 14 residues. The CDR3 here is CASKPSGSLDTQYF. The CDR3 DNA reads TGTGCCAGCAAGCCTAGCGGGAGTTTAGATACGCAGTATTTT.

This clone appeared a few times. The J gene is TRBJ1-5, the V gene TRBV19, with TRBD1 as a possible D gene (5 bases). Trimming took 6 bases from V and 4 from J, leaving 7 bases between them. Germline CDR1 and CDR2: LNHDA and SQIVND (reference sequence). This CDR3 has 12 amino acids. The CDR3 nucleotides read TGTGCCAGTAGGGGGCAGAATCAGCCCCAGCATTTT. This gives the protein CASRGQNQPQHF.

This chain links TRBV27 with TRBJ2-7, with a possible D match to TRBD2 (6 bases). There are 15 residues in the CDR3. Between the trimmed V and J ends, which lost 4 bases and 2 bases, there was a span of 15 bases. The germline V gene has CDR1 MNHEY and CDR2 SMNVEV (reference sequence). As DNA, the CDR3 is TGTGCCAGCAGTTATAGGCCGGGAGCAGCCTACGAGCAGTACTTC. This codes for CASSYRPGAAYEQYF.

This chain joins TRBV28 and TRBJ1-4; D not certain. Trimming removed 0 bases from V and 0 bases from J, with 5 bases in between. CDR1 and CDR2 (germline): MDHEN, SYDVKM. This CDR3 is 15 amino acids long. The CDR3 loop reads CASSLWGATNEKLFF. CDR3 coding DNA: TGTGCCAGCAGTTTATGGGGTGCAACTAATGAAAAACTGTTTTTT.

The rearrangement links TRBV19 to TRBJ1-1; D unresolved. The CDR3 loop spans 14 amino acids. V was cut by 6 bases and J by 2 bases, with 13 bases left in between. The germline CDR1 and CDR2 sequences are LNHDA and SQIVND (reference sequence). DNA of the CDR3: TGTGCCAGTAGACCGACGGGGTTCAACACTGAAGCTTTCTTT. It codes for CASRPTGFNTEAFF. The full variable domain, completed using reference TRBV19 and TRBJ1-1, is DGGITQSPKYLFRKEGQNVTLSCEQNLNHDAMYWYRQDPGQGLRLIYYSQIVNDFQKGDIAEGYSVSREKKESFPLTVTSAQKNPTAFYLCASRPTGFNTEAFFGQGTRLTVV.

The chain couples TRBV28 to TRBJ2-6; TRBD1 aligns across 8 bases. This CDR3 is 18 amino acids long. Unmatched junction bases numbered 11, after V lost 5 bases and J lost 2 bases. The V gene's germline CDR1 is MDHEN and CDR2 SYDVKM. The CDR3 coding sequence is TGTGCCAGCAGTGCACCGGACAGGGTGGCGGCTGGGGCCAACGTCCTGACTTTC. Amino acids: CASSAPDRVAAGANVLTF.